This T cell receptor beta chain is from a study of blood T cell repertoires in COVID-19. Study overall: Sites in the United States, Italy and Spain provided acute and convalescent COVID-19 samples.

V was pared by 2 bases and J by 0 bases, with 15 bases between. The CDR3 covers 17 residues. Germline loops: CDR1 SGHRS, CDR2 YFSETQ. Assay used: immunoSEQ multiplex PCR; TCRdb lists only in-frame clones, some missing. Of about 140,000 clones in the sample, 80% were seen once. Sequencing input: peripheral blood. The sequence derives from a man between 65 and 85 years old who had recovered from COVID-19. The chain employs TRBV5-1 and TRBJ1-3, with D tentatively TRBD1 (6 bases). In nucleotides, the CDR3 is TGCGCCAGCAGCTTAGCGACAGGTTCGAGCTCTGGAAACACCATATATTTT. Its protein is CASSLATGSSSGNTIYF.